These T cell receptor beta chains were read from a single sample in a study of shared clonotypes between healthy human individuals. Assay used: immunoSEQ multiplex PCR; TCRdb lists only in-frame clones, some missing. There are roughly 450,000 clones in the sample; 79% occur only once, and roughly 13% lies in the top ten. Sequenced material: PBMCs. The receptor source for this set is a woman aged 40 to 55 in good health. Some clones in this sample may be carry-over from other donors' samples. CDR3s include the opening cysteine and the closing phenylalanine or tryptophan. Fields, in order: clone size, V gene, J gene, D gene, CDR3 DNA, CDR3 protein. The D gene is left open where the match is weak. Some rows mark clone size as missing; the rest say once, few, many or name a class of expanded clone.

clone size: few
V gene: TRBV28
J gene: TRBJ1-1
D gene: .
CDR3 DNA: TGTGCCAGCAGTTCACCGCCCTTGAACACTGAAGCTTTCTTT
CDR3 protein: CASSSPPLNTEAFF

clone size: .
V gene: TRBV30
J gene: TRBJ2-5
D gene: TRBD1
CDR3 DNA: TGTGCCTGGAGTACTACAGGGGGCTGGGAGACCCAGTACTTC
CDR3 protein: CAWSTTGGWETQYF

clone size: .
V gene: TRBV7-9
J gene: TRBJ1-2
D gene: TRBD1
CDR3 DNA: TGTGCCAGCAGCCCGACAGGGCCCAATGGCTACACCTTC
CDR3 protein: CASSPTGPNGYTF

clone size: .
V gene: TRBV18
J gene: TRBJ1-2
D gene: TRBD1
CDR3 DNA: TGTGCCAGCTCACCGGAGACAGGGGCCGGCTACACCTTC
CDR3 protein: CASSPETGAGYTF

clone size: few
V gene: TRBV4-1
J gene: TRBJ1-5
D gene: .
CDR3 DNA: TGCGCCAGCAGCCAGTGGGGGAGCAATCAGCCCCAGCATTTT
CDR3 protein: CASSQWGSNQPQHF

clone size: .
V gene: TRBV4-1
J gene: TRBJ2-7
D gene: .
CDR3 DNA: TGCGCCAGCAGCCAAGGACAGGAGTACCCCTACGAGCAGTACTTC
CDR3 protein: CASSQGQEYPYEQYF

clone size: .
V gene: TRBV10-3
J gene: TRBJ2-7
D gene: .
CDR3 DNA: TGTGCCATCAGTGGGCAGGGTTACGAGCAGTACTTC
CDR3 protein: CAISGQGYEQYF

clone size: .
V gene: TRBV7-9
J gene: TRBJ2-3
D gene: TRBD2
CDR3 DNA: TGTGCCAGCAGCCCCCCCGGGACTAGGAGCACAGATACGCAGTATTTT
CDR3 protein: CASSPPGTRSTDTQYF

clone size: .
V gene: TRBV18
J gene: TRBJ2-3
D gene: .
CDR3 DNA: TGTGCCAGCTCACGCCCCGGGAAACTGCACACAGATACGCAGTATTTT
CDR3 protein: CASSRPGKLHTDTQYF

clone size: once
V gene: TRBV5-4
J gene: TRBJ2-7
D gene: TRBD2
CDR3 DNA: TGTGCCAGCAGCCTGGGACTAGAAGGCGAGCAGTACTTC
CDR3 protein: CASSLGLEGEQYF

clone size: .
V gene: TRBV6-5
J gene: TRBJ2-7
D gene: .
CDR3 DNA: TGTGCCAGCAGTTACTCCCAGGGATACGAGCAGTACTTC
CDR3 protein: CASSYSQGYEQYF

clone size: .
V gene: TRBV29-1
J gene: TRBJ2-4
D gene: .
CDR3 DNA: TGCAGCGTGGGCTCGGGAAACATTCAGTACTTC
CDR3 protein: CSVGSGNIQYF

clone size: .
V gene: TRBV6-6
J gene: TRBJ2-6
D gene: .
CDR3 DNA: TGTGCCAGCACCATAAGGGGGACTGGGGCCAACGTCCTGACTTTC
CDR3 protein: CASTIRGTGANVLTF

clone size: .
V gene: TRBV5-1
J gene: TRBJ2-5
D gene: .
CDR3 DNA: TGCGCCAGCAGCTTGGTGGGGTCCCAAGAGACCCAGTACTTC
CDR3 protein: CASSLVGSQETQYF

clone size: .
V gene: TRBV2
J gene: TRBJ1-4
D gene: .
CDR3 DNA: TGTGCCAGCACCGAACAACAGGGTAATAGCGAAAAACTGTTTTTT
CDR3 protein: CASTEQQGNSEKLFF

clone size: .
V gene: TRBV5-4
J gene: TRBJ1-1
D gene: .
CDR3 DNA: TGTGCCAGCAGGATCTACGGGGAGCACACTGAAGCTTTCTTT
CDR3 protein: CASRIYGEHTEAFF

clone size: .
V gene: TRBV18
J gene: TRBJ2-2
D gene: .
CDR3 DNA: TGTGCCAGCCGACTTGGGGGGCTCGCGAACACCGGGGAGCTGTTTTTT
CDR3 protein: CASRLGGLANTGELFF

clone size: .
V gene: TRBV27
J gene: TRBJ2-5
D gene: .
CDR3 DNA: TGTGCCAGCAGTGAAGCGGAGGGGGGGTTAGGGACCCAGTACTTC
CDR3 protein: CASSEAEGGLGTQYF

clone size: .
V gene: TRBV18
J gene: TRBJ2-6
D gene: .
CDR3 DNA: TGTGCCAGCTCACCACCGGGTCAGGGTCCTGGGGCCAACGTCCTGACTTTC
CDR3 protein: CASSPPGQGPGANVLTF

clone size: .
V gene: TRBV28
J gene: TRBJ1-2
D gene: .
CDR3 DNA: TGTGCCAGCAGTTACCCACACAGGTCCTATGGCTACACCTTC
CDR3 protein: CASSYPHRSYGYTF

clone size: .
V gene: TRBV5-4
J gene: TRBJ1-2
D gene: .
CDR3 DNA: TGTGCCAGCAGCCAAGGGACTTTTGACTATGGCTACACCTTC
CDR3 protein: CASSQGTFDYGYTF

clone size: .
V gene: TRBV28
J gene: TRBJ2-7
D gene: .
CDR3 DNA: TGTGCCAGCAGTTTATTGAGCAGAGAGCAGTACTTC
CDR3 protein: CASSLLSREQYF

clone size: .
V gene: TRBV7-9
J gene: TRBJ1-2
D gene: .
CDR3 DNA: TGTGCCAGCAGCTTGCCCGGGACGCCGCGGGGCTACACCTTC
CDR3 protein: CASSLPGTPRGYTF

clone size: .
V gene: TRBV28
J gene: TRBJ2-7
D gene: TRBD1
CDR3 DNA: TGTGCCAGCAGCTCGGGACAGGGGGACTCCTACGAGCAGTACTTC
CDR3 protein: CASSSGQGDSYEQYF

clone size: .
V gene: TRBV7-9
J gene: TRBJ1-1
D gene: TRBD1
CDR3 DNA: TGTGCCAGCAGCGGACAGGGACGCACTGAAGCTTTCTTT
CDR3 protein: CASSGQGRTEAFF

clone size: .
V gene: TRBV6-5
J gene: TRBJ1-3
D gene: .
CDR3 DNA: TGTGCCAGCAGACCCGCGGGCTCTGGAAACACCATATATTTT
CDR3 protein: CASRPAGSGNTIYF

clone size: .
V gene: TRBV28
J gene: TRBJ1-3
D gene: .
CDR3 DNA: TGTGCCAGCAGTGAGCGACCGGCCTCTGGAAACACCATATATTTT
CDR3 protein: CASSERPASGNTIYF

clone size: .
V gene: TRBV10-3
J gene: TRBJ2-7
D gene: TRBD2
CDR3 DNA: TGTGCCATCAGTGAGTCTGGGCTAGCGGGAGGTCACACCTACGAGCAGTACTTC
CDR3 protein: CAISESGLAGGHTYEQYF

clone size: once
V gene: TRBV2
J gene: TRBJ2-1
D gene: TRBD1
CDR3 DNA: TGTGCCAGCAATAGACAGGGGATGAATGAGCAGTTCTTC
CDR3 protein: CASNRQGMNEQFF

clone size: .
V gene: TRBV10-3
J gene: TRBJ2-7
D gene: .
CDR3 DNA: TGTGCCATCAGTGAGTCGACGGGTTCCTACGAGCAGTACTTC
CDR3 protein: CAISESTGSYEQYF

clone size: few
V gene: TRBV6-6
J gene: TRBJ2-3
D gene: .
CDR3 DNA: TGTGCCAGCAGTTACGGCGGCGACAGCACAGATACGCAGTATTTT
CDR3 protein: CASSYGGDSTDTQYF

clone size: .
V gene: TRBV19
J gene: TRBJ2-3
D gene: .
CDR3 DNA: TGTGCCAGTAGTAATCCTAGTGTTGCCGATACGCAGTATTTT
CDR3 protein: CASSNPSVADTQYF

clone size: .
V gene: TRBV4-1
J gene: TRBJ2-7
D gene: TRBD2
CDR3 DNA: TGCGCCAGCAGCCAACAAGCGGGATACTCCTACGAGCAGTACTTC
CDR3 protein: CASSQQAGYSYEQYF

clone size: .
V gene: TRBV5-1
J gene: TRBJ2-2
D gene: .
CDR3 DNA: TGCGCCAGCAGCTTGGAACTCGGCCAGGGGACCGGGGAGCTGTTTTTT
CDR3 protein: CASSLELGQGTGELFF

clone size: .
V gene: TRBV5-1
J gene: TRBJ2-5
D gene: TRBD1
CDR3 DNA: TGCGCCAGCAGACCTGGGACAGGGAGGGAGACCCAGTACTTC
CDR3 protein: CASRPGTGRETQYF

clone size: many
V gene: TRBV19
J gene: TRBJ2-2
D gene: TRBD1
CDR3 DNA: TGTGCCAGTAGTATAGGGACAGGGGGGGACTTTTCGAACACCGGGGAGCTGTTTTTT
CDR3 protein: CASSIGTGGDFSNTGELFF

clone size: .
V gene: TRBV9
J gene: TRBJ2-5
D gene: .
CDR3 DNA: TGTGCCAGCAGCGTAGCTAATAGTCTGGAGACCCAGTACTTC
CDR3 protein: CASSVANSLETQYF

clone size: once
V gene: TRBV6-5
J gene: TRBJ2-7
D gene: .
CDR3 DNA: TGTGCCAGCACTCGCGACCACGTCGGGATCTACGAGCAGTACTTC
CDR3 protein: CASTRDHVGIYEQYF

clone size: many
V gene: TRBV28
J gene: TRBJ2-7
D gene: TRBD1
CDR3 DNA: TGTGCCAGCAGTCGGGGACAGCTGGGCCCCTACGAGCAGTACTTC
CDR3 protein: CASSRGQLGPYEQYF

clone size: .
V gene: TRBV18
J gene: TRBJ1-4
D gene: .
CDR3 DNA: TGTGCCAGCTCACCGGAGGAGGGGCTGTCTAATGAAAAACTGTTTTTT
CDR3 protein: CASSPEEGLSNEKLFF

clone size: few
V gene: TRBV20-1
J gene: TRBJ2-1
D gene: .
CDR3 DNA: TGCAGTGCTAGAGATTCGAGGTGGCAGTTCTTC
CDR3 protein: CSARDSRWQFF

clone size: .
V gene: TRBV21-1
J gene: TRBJ1-1
D gene: .
CDR3 DNA: .
CDR3 protein: CASSGKVGQGALGVMNTEAFF

clone size: .
V gene: TRBV11-2
J gene: TRBJ2-7
D gene: .
CDR3 DNA: TGTGCCAGCAGCTTAGGAGGGGGTGTTGTTAAGCAGTACTTC
CDR3 protein: CASSLGGGVVKQYF

clone size: .
V gene: TRBV13
J gene: TRBJ2-1
D gene: TRBD2
CDR3 DNA: TGTGCCAGCAGCTTAGGGGGACTAGCGGGCCACAATGAGCAGTTCTTC
CDR3 protein: CASSLGGLAGHNEQFF